Reported below is one T cell receptor beta chain. Its antigen remains unknown. The record originates from a study of PD-1 blockade in classical Hodgkin lymphoma. Findings and limits, study-wide: TCR diversity rose significantly by C4D1 in CD4+ but not CD8+ cells. Reported findings placed baseline TCR diversity lower in newly diagnosed patients (compared with healthy donors).

With no exception, relapse followed autologous stem cell transplantation in all patients, and brentuximab vedotin exposure varied. Responses achieved at best were complete response, partial response or progressive disease. Assay used: immunoSEQ multiplex PCR; TCRdb lists only in-frame clones, some missing. This table has tens of thousands of clones, around 78% appearing once. Germline V CDR1 and CDR2: SGHTA, FQGTGA. V shed 5 bases and J shed 6 bases, with 11 bases lying between them. The CDR3 covers 13 residues. The J gene is TRBJ1-5, the V gene TRBV7-3; the D gene is possibly TRBD1 (6 bases). The material was peripheral blood mononuclear cells (PBMCs), obtained at baseline. The sequence was collected from a human donor with classical Hodgkin lymphoma. CDR3 amino acids: CASSKGTLQPQHF. DNA for the CDR3: TGTGCCAGCAGCAAGGGGACACTTCAGCCCCAGCATTTT. Full variable domain (outside the CDR3, taken from reference TRBV7-3 and TRBJ1-5): GAGVSQTPSNKVTEKGKYVELRCDPISGHTALYWYRQSLGQGPEFLIYFQGTGAADDSGLPNDRFFAVRPEGSVSTLKIQRTERGDSAVYLCASSKGTLQPQHFGDGTRLSIL.